Included here is one TCR beta chain sequence, with context. The data belong to a study of shared clonotypes between healthy human individuals. CDR1 and CDR2 from the germline V gene are MNHEY and SMNVEV (reference sequence). With V trimmed by 5 bases and J by 5 bases, 9 bases remained unmatched. The CDR3 has 16 residues. The assay was immunoSEQ multiplex PCR, and TCRdb's table has in-frame clones only and misses some. The sample lists 850,000 to 1,100,000 clones, approximately 80% seen once, with approximately 0.95% in the top ten. The chain is built from TRBV27 and TRBJ2-5, with 12 bases matching TRBD2. The sequencing sample was made of memory CD4+ T cells from PBMCs. As to subset: CD45RA-negative fraction. The TCR comes from a man aged 18 to 29 in good health. Some clones in this sample may be carry-over from other donors' samples. The CDR3 DNA is TGTGCCAGCAGTCAACATCCGGGACTAGCGGGCGAGACCCAGTACTTC. It yields the protein CASSQHPGLAGETQYF.